This is a list of T cell receptor beta chains from one sample in a study of OX40 agonist ivuxolimab in advanced cancers. Sequencing used immunoSEQ multiplex PCR; TCRdb keeps in-frame clones, though not all of them. The data contain roughly 13,000 clones, around 77% of them singletons. The sequenced sample was CD4+ or CD8+ T cells sorted from blood, obtained in a trial of the OX40 agonist ivuxolimab. The receptor source for this set is an adult with an advanced solid tumor such as melanoma, head and neck, liver or kidney cancer. Each CDR3 is given with its conserved first and last residue. Each record gives: J gene, V gene, clone size, D gene, CDR3 protein, CDR3 DNA. D genes are given only for firm matches. Size is omitted from some rows. Given values are once, few, many or a class for expanded clones.

j_call: TRBJ2-7; v_call: TRBV21-1; clone_size: -; d_call: -; cdr3_aa: CASRNRVYEQYF; cdr3_nt: TGTGCCAGCAGGAACAGGGTTTACGAGCAGTACTTC
j_call: TRBJ1-1; v_call: TRBV27; clone_size: -; d_call: TRBD1; cdr3_aa: CASSTGGTEAFF; cdr3_nt: TGTGCCAGCAGTACAGGGGGCACTGAAGCTTTCTTT
j_call: TRBJ2-4; v_call: TRBV11-3; clone_size: medium-sized; d_call: TRBD2; cdr3_aa: CASSSSSGAKNIQYF; cdr3_nt: TGTGCCAGCAGCTCGTCTAGCGGAGCCAAAAACATTCAGTACTTC
j_call: TRBJ1-4; v_call: TRBV2; clone_size: -; d_call: -; cdr3_aa: CASSSQTNEKLFF; cdr3_nt: TGTGCCAGCAGTTCACAGACAAATGAAAAACTGTTTTTT
j_call: TRBJ2-7; v_call: TRBV19; clone_size: -; d_call: -; cdr3_aa: CASSIGGKEQYF; cdr3_nt: TGTGCCAGTAGTATAGGCGGGAAGGAGCAGTACTTC
j_call: TRBJ2-1; v_call: TRBV2; clone_size: -; d_call: -; cdr3_aa: CASSQTGGSYNEQFF; cdr3_nt: TGTGCCAGCAGCCAAACCGGGGGCTCCTACAATGAGCAGTTCTTC
j_call: TRBJ2-7; v_call: TRBV19; clone_size: -; d_call: TRBD1; cdr3_aa: CASSPGQGGGYEQYF; cdr3_nt: TGTGCCAGTAGTCCAGGACAGGGGGGCGGATACGAGCAGTACTTC
j_call: TRBJ2-5; v_call: TRBV29-1; clone_size: -; d_call: -; cdr3_aa: CSVGISGARSGETQYF; cdr3_nt: TGCAGCGTTGGAATATCAGGGGCGCGGTCCGGAGAGACCCAGTACTTC
j_call: TRBJ2-7; v_call: TRBV2; clone_size: medium-sized; d_call: TRBD2; cdr3_aa: CASSSSGSPSYEQYF; cdr3_nt: TGTGCCAGCAGTTCTAGCGGCTCCCCCTCCTACGAGCAGTACTTC
j_call: TRBJ1-4; v_call: TRBV29-1; clone_size: -; d_call: -; cdr3_aa: CSVVGQGREKLFF; cdr3_nt: TGCAGCGTTGTAGGGCAGGGGAGAGAAAAACTGTTTTTT
j_call: TRBJ2-5; v_call: TRBV2; clone_size: once; d_call: -; cdr3_aa: CASNHRGQLQETQYF; cdr3_nt: TGTGCCAGCAATCATCGAGGACAGCTCCAAGAGACCCAGTACTTC
j_call: TRBJ2-7; v_call: TRBV30; clone_size: few; d_call: TRBD2; cdr3_aa: CAWSDGAREYEQYF; cdr3_nt: TGTGCCTGGAGTGACGGGGCGCGGGAGTACGAGCAGTACTTC
j_call: TRBJ1-2; v_call: TRBV29-1; clone_size: -; d_call: TRBD1; cdr3_aa: CSVEDHFTGGNYGYTF; cdr3_nt: TGCAGCGTTGAAGACCACTTTACAGGGGGCAACTATGGCTACACCTTC
j_call: TRBJ1-5; v_call: TRBV19; clone_size: -; d_call: -; cdr3_aa: CASIPPGDNQPQHF; cdr3_nt: TGTGCCAGTATTCCCCCAGGCGACAATCAGCCCCAGCATTTT
j_call: TRBJ2-1; v_call: TRBV4-1; clone_size: -; d_call: TRBD2; cdr3_aa: CASSQDHAGASYNEQFF; cdr3_nt: TGCGCCAGCAGCCAAGATCACGCGGGAGCGTCCTACAATGAGCAGTTCTTC
j_call: TRBJ2-3; v_call: TRBV7-1; clone_size: -; d_call: -; cdr3_aa: CASSLLASLTDTQYF; cdr3_nt: TGTGCCAGCAGCTTACTGGCTAGTTTAACAGATACGCAGTATTTT
j_call: TRBJ2-2; v_call: TRBV6-4; clone_size: few; d_call: -; cdr3_aa: CASSVEPSNTGELFF; cdr3_nt: TGTGCCAGCAGTGTAGAGCCGTCGAACACCGGGGAGCTGTTTTTT
j_call: TRBJ1-1; v_call: TRBV5-6; clone_size: -; d_call: TRBD1; cdr3_aa: CASREGGAAEAFF; cdr3_nt: TGTGCCAGCAGGGAAGGGGGCGCCGCTGAAGCTTTCTTT
j_call: TRBJ1-1; v_call: TRBV30; clone_size: -; d_call: -; cdr3_aa: CAWSYGTLNTEAFF; cdr3_nt: TGTGCCTGGAGTTACGGGACACTGAACACTGAAGCTTTCTTT
j_call: TRBJ2-5; v_call: TRBV10-3; clone_size: -; d_call: -; cdr3_aa: CAISRERLKETQYF; cdr3_nt: TGTGCCATCAGTAGGGAAAGATTAAAAGAGACCCAGTACTTC
j_call: TRBJ1-4; v_call: TRBV13; clone_size: -; d_call: TRBD1; cdr3_aa: CASSSLHRGPNEKLFF; cdr3_nt: TGTGCCAGCAGCTCACTCCACAGGGGCCCTAATGAAAAACTGTTTTTT
j_call: TRBJ2-5; v_call: TRBV5-1; clone_size: -; d_call: TRBD2; cdr3_aa: CASTSGQETQYF; cdr3_nt: TGCGCCAGTACTAGCGGCCAAGAGACCCAGTACTTC
j_call: TRBJ2-7; v_call: TRBV15; clone_size: -; d_call: TRBD2; cdr3_aa: CATSRDFLAGTYEQYF; cdr3_nt: TGTGCCACCAGCAGAGATTTCCTAGCGGGAACCTACGAGCAGTACTTC
j_call: TRBJ1-2; v_call: TRBV27; clone_size: -; d_call: -; cdr3_aa: CASSRITGNYGYTF; cdr3_nt: TGTGCCAGCAGTAGAATAACAGGAAACTATGGCTACACCTTC
j_call: TRBJ2-7; v_call: TRBV7-9; clone_size: few; d_call: -; cdr3_aa: CASSPPSTMDYEQYF; cdr3_nt: TGTGCCAGCAGCCCACCATCGACTATGGATTACGAGCAGTACTTC
j_call: TRBJ2-6; v_call: TRBV2; clone_size: -; d_call: TRBD2; cdr3_aa: CASESGSSGANVLTF; cdr3_nt: TGTGCCAGCGAAAGCGGGAGTTCTGGGGCCAACGTCCTGACTTTC
j_call: TRBJ2-3; v_call: TRBV11-2; clone_size: -; d_call: -; cdr3_aa: CASSFRGLSTDTQYF; cdr3_nt: TGTGCCAGCAGCTTCAGGGGCCTTAGCACAGATACGCAGTATTTT
j_call: TRBJ2-5; v_call: TRBV15; clone_size: -; d_call: TRBD2; cdr3_aa: CATSRDLVAGGQETQYF; cdr3_nt: TGTGCCACCAGCAGAGATTTGGTAGCGGGGGGCCAAGAGACCCAGTACTTC
j_call: TRBJ2-1; v_call: TRBV5-5; clone_size: -; d_call: TRBD1; cdr3_aa: CASSFRDSYNEQFF; cdr3_nt: TGTGCCAGCAGCTTCCGGGACAGCTACAATGAGCAGTTCTTC
j_call: TRBJ1-5; v_call: TRBV2; clone_size: once; d_call: -; cdr3_aa: CASSEWGRGASNQPQHF; cdr3_nt: TGTGCCAGCAGTGAATGGGGCCGGGGGGCCAGCAATCAGCCCCAGCATTTT
j_call: TRBJ1-6; v_call: TRBV2; clone_size: -; d_call: TRBD1; cdr3_aa: CASSEPGQGNSPLHF; cdr3_nt: TGTGCCAGCAGTGAACCGGGACAGGGAAATTCACCCCTCCACTTT
j_call: TRBJ2-7; v_call: TRBV7-9; clone_size: -; d_call: TRBD1; cdr3_aa: CASSLDRTLSYEQYF; cdr3_nt: TGTGCCAGCAGCTTGGACAGGACGCTCTCCTACGAGCAGTACTTC
j_call: TRBJ1-6; v_call: TRBV15; clone_size: once; d_call: -; cdr3_aa: CATSRDRMPNSPLHF; cdr3_nt: TGTGCCACCAGCAGGGATAGGATGCCTAATTCACCCCTCCACTTT
j_call: TRBJ2-2; v_call: TRBV2; clone_size: -; d_call: -; cdr3_aa: CASIGQTFGELFF; cdr3_nt: TGTGCCAGCATAGGACAGACCTTCGGGGAGCTGTTTTTT
j_call: TRBJ2-7; v_call: TRBV7-2; clone_size: -; d_call: -; cdr3_aa: CASSLRGGVLYEQYF; cdr3_nt: TGTGCCAGCAGCTTAAGAGGGGGGGTTCTCTACGAGCAGTACTTC
j_call: TRBJ1-1; v_call: TRBV29-1; clone_size: -; d_call: -; cdr3_aa: CSGQTGPPEAFF; cdr3_nt: TGCAGCGGCCAAACGGGGCCCCCTGAAGCTTTCTTT
j_call: TRBJ2-7; v_call: TRBV7-9; clone_size: -; d_call: -; cdr3_aa: CASSYDRWRDEQYF; cdr3_nt: TGTGCCAGCAGCTACGACAGGTGGAGGGACGAGCAGTACTTC
j_call: TRBJ2-5; v_call: TRBV28; clone_size: -; d_call: TRBD1; cdr3_aa: CASSQLTGNSETQYF; cdr3_nt: TGTGCCAGCAGCCAATTGACAGGGAATTCAGAGACCCAGTACTTC
j_call: TRBJ1-4; v_call: TRBV6-1; clone_size: -; d_call: -; cdr3_aa: CASSEWGDGGIGEKLFF; cdr3_nt: TGTGCCAGCAGTGAATGGGGGGATGGGGGGATCGGTGAAAAACTGTTTTTT
j_call: TRBJ2-7; v_call: TRBV5-6; clone_size: once; d_call: TRBD1; cdr3_aa: CASSLGDRGPYEQYF; cdr3_nt: TGTGCCAGCAGCCTTGGGGACAGGGGCCCCTACGAGCAGTACTTC
j_call: TRBJ2-5; v_call: TRBV6-1; clone_size: -; d_call: -; cdr3_aa: CASSGDPGPETQYF; cdr3_nt: TGTGCCAGCAGTGGGGATCCGGGTCCCGAGACCCAGTACTTC
j_call: TRBJ2-7; v_call: TRBV6-1; clone_size: -; d_call: -; cdr3_aa: CASSGAPGSYEQYF; cdr3_nt: TGTGCCAGCAGTGGAGCACCGGGATCCTACGAGCAGTACTTC
j_call: TRBJ2-7; v_call: TRBV29-1; clone_size: -; d_call: -; cdr3_aa: CSVEVPGRYYEQYF; cdr3_nt: TGCAGCGTTGAAGTCCCAGGCAGGTACTACGAGCAGTACTTC
j_call: TRBJ2-5; v_call: TRBV9; clone_size: few; d_call: -; cdr3_aa: CASSVEGGGRETQYF; cdr3_nt: TGTGCCAGCAGCGTAGAAGGAGGGGGGCGAGAGACCCAGTACTTC
j_call: TRBJ2-5; v_call: TRBV6-6; clone_size: medium-sized; d_call: TRBD2; cdr3_aa: CASNPGLAETQYF; cdr3_nt: TGTGCCAGCAACCCGGGACTAGCAGAGACCCAGTACTTC
j_call: TRBJ1-5; v_call: TRBV12-2; clone_size: -; d_call: -; cdr3_aa: CASRLSPGAYSNQPQHF; cdr3_nt: TGTGCAAGTCGCTTAAGTCCCGGGGCGTATAGCAATCAGCCCCAGCATTTT
j_call: TRBJ1-1; v_call: TRBV19; clone_size: -; d_call: -; cdr3_aa: CASSITDNTEAFF; cdr3_nt: TGTGCCAGTAGTATCACGGATAACACTGAAGCTTTCTTT
j_call: TRBJ2-1; v_call: TRBV7-6; clone_size: medium-sized; d_call: -; cdr3_aa: CASSSSNFPEQFF; cdr3_nt: TGTGCCAGCAGCTCGAGTAACTTTCCTGAGCAGTTCTTC